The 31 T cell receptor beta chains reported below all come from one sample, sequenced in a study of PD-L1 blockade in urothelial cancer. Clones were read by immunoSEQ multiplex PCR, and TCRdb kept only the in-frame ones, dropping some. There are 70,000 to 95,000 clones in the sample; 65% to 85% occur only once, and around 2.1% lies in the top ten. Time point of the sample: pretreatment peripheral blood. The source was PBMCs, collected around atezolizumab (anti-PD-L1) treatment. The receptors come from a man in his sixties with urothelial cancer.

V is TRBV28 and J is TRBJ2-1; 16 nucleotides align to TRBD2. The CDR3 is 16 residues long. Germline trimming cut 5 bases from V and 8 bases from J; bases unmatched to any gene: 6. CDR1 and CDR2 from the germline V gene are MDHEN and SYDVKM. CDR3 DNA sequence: TGTGCCAGCAGTGGGGGGACTAGCGGGAGGGTGGATGAGCAGTTCTTC. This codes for CASSGGTSGRVDEQFF.

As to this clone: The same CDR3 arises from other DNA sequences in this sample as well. The chain's CDR3 is CAISAGQGYEQYF. Written as DNA, the CDR3 is TGTGCCATCAGTGCGGGACAGGGGTACGAGCAGTACTTC. This sequence joins TRBV10-3 and TRBJ2-7; 10 bases are a match to TRBD1. This CDR3 has 13 amino acids. The ends lost 4 bases at V and 4 bases at J; junction bases unmatched: 1. Germline V gene lookup returns CDR1 ENHRY and CDR2 SYGVKD.

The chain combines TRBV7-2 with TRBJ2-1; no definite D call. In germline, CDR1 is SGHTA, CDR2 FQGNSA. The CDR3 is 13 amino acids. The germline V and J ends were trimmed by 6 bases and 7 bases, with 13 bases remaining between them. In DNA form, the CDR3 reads TGTGCCAGCAGACCCTCTGGCCGAAATGAGCAGTTCTTC. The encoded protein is CASRPSGRNEQFF.

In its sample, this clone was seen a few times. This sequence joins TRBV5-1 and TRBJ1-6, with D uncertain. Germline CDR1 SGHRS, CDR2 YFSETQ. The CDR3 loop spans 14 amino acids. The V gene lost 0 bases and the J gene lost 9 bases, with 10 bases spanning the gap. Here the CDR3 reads CASSLAERGSPLHF. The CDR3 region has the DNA TGCGCCAGCAGCTTGGCCGAACGGGGTTCACCCCTCCACTTT. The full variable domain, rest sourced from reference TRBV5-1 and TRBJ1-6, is KAGVTQTPRYLIKTRGQQVTLSCSPISGHRSVSWYQQTPGQGLQFLFEYFSETQRNKGNFPGRFSGRQFSNSRSEMNVSTLELGDSALYLCASSLAERGSPLHFGNGTRLTVT.

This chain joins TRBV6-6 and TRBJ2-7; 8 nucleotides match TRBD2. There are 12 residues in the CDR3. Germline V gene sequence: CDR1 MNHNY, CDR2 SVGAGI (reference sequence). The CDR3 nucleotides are TGTGTTGCCCAGCGGGGGTCTCTGGAGCAGTACTTC. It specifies CVAQRGSLEQYF.

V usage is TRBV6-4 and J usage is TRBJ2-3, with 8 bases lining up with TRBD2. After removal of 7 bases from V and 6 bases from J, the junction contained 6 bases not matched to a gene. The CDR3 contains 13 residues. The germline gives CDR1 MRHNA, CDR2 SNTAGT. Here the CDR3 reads CASNRTSLDTQYF. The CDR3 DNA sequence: TGTGCCAGCAACCGGACTAGCCTCGATACGCAGTATTTT.

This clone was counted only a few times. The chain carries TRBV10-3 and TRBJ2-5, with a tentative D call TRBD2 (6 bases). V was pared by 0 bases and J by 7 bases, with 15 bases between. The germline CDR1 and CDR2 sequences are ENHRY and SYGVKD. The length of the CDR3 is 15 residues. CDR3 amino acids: CAISESGSSAGTQYF. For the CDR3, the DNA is TGTGCCATCAGTGAGTCCGGGAGCAGTGCGGGGACCCAGTACTTC.

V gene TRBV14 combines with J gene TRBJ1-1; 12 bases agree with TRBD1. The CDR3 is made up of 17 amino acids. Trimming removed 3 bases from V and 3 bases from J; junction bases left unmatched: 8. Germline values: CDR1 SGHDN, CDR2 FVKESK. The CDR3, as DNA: TGTGCCAGCAGCCACCGGGACAGGGGGCCCCGGGACACTGAAGCTTTCTTT. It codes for CASSHRDRGPRDTEAFF.

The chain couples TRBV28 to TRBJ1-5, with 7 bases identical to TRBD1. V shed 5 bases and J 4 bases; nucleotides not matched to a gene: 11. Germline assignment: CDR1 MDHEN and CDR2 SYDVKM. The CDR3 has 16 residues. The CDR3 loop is CASSPETGLRNQPQHF. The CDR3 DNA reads TGTGCCAGCAGTCCAGAGACAGGGTTGAGGAATCAGCCCCAGCATTTT.

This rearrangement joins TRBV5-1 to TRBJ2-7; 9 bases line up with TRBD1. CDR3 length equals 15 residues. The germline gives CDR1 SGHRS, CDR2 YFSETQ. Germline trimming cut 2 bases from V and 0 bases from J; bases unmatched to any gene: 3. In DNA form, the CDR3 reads TGCGCCAGCAGCTTTGGGACAGGGTTCTCCTACGAGCAGTACTTC. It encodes CASSFGTGFSYEQYF.

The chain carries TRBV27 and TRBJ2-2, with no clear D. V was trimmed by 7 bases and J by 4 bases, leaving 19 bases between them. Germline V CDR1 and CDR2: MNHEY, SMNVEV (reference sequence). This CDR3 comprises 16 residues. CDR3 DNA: TGTGCCAGCAAGGTCGATATAGCAGTTGGCACCGGGGAGCTGTTTTTT. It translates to CASKVDIAVGTGELFF.

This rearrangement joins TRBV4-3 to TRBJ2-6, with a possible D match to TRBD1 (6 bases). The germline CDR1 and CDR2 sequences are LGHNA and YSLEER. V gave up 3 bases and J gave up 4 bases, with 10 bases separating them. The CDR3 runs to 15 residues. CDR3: CASSQAGTGANVLTF. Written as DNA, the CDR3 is TGCGCCAGCAGCCAGGCCGGGACAGGGGCCAACGTCCTGACTTTC.

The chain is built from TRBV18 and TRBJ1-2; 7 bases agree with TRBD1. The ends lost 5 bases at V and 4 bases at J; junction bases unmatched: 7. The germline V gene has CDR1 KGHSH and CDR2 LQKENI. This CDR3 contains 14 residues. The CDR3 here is CASSADRDLYGYTF. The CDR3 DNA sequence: TGTGCCAGCTCAGCTGACAGGGACCTCTATGGCTACACCTTC.

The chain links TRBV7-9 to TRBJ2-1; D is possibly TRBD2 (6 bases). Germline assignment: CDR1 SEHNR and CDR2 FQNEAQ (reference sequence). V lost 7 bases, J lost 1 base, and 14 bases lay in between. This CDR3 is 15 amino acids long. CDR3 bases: TGTGCCAGCACCCCGAGGGGAGGATCCTACAATGAGCAGTTCTTC. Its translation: CASTPRGGSYNEQFF.

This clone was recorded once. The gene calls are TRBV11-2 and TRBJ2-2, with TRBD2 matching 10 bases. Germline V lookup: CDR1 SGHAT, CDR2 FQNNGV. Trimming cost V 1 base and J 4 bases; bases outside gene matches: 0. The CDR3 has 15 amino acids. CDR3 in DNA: TGTGCCAGCAGCTTAGGACTAGCGGGCACCGGGGAGCTGTTTTTT. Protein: CASSLGLAGTGELFF.

DNA for the CDR3: TGTGCCAGCAGTGAGAGAGTTAACTATGGCTACACCTTC. Translation: CASSERVNYGYTF. The chain carries TRBV2 and TRBJ1-2; the D is unclear. The CDR3 is 13 amino acids. V lost 3 bases and J 1 base, leaving 6 bases between the germline ends. Germline V lookup: CDR1 SNHLY, CDR2 FYNNEI. The full variable domain, with the rest looked up from reference TRBV2 and TRBJ1-2, is EPEVTQTPSHQVTQMGQEVILRCVPISNHLYFYWYRQILGQKVEFLVSFYNNEISEKSEIFDDQFSVERPDGSNFTLKIRSTKLEDSAMYFCASSERVNYGYTFGSGTRLTVV.

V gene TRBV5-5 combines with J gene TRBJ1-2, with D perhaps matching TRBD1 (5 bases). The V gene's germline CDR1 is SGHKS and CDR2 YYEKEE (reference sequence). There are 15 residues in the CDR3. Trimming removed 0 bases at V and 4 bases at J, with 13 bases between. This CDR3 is CASSLGGGVTYGYTF. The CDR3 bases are TGTGCCAGCAGCTTGGGGGGAGGGGTTACCTATGGCTACACCTTC. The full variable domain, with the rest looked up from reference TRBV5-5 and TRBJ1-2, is DAGVTQSPTHLIKTRGQQVTLRCSPISGHKSVSWYQQVLGQGPQFIFQYYEKEERGRGNFPDRFSARQFPNYSSELNVNALLLGDSALYLCASSLGGGVTYGYTFGSGTRLTVV.

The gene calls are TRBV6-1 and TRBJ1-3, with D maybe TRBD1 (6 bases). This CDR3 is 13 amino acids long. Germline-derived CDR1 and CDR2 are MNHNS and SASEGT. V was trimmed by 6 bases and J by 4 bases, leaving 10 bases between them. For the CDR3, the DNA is TGTGCCAGCAGCAACCAGGGGGGAAACACCATATATTTT. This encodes CASSNQGGNTIYF.

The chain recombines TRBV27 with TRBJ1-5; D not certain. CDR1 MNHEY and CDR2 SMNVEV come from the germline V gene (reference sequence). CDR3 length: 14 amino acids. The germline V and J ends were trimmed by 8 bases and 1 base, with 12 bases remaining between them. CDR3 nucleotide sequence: TGTGCCAGCCGTGAGGGTAGAAGCAATCAGCCCCAGCATTTT. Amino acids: CASREGRSNQPQHF.

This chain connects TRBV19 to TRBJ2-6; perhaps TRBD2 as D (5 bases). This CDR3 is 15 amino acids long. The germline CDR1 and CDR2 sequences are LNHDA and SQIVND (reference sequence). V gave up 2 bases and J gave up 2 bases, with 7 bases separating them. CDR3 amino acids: CASSIWGAGANVLTF. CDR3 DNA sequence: TGTGCCAGTAGTATATGGGGAGCTGGGGCCAACGTCCTGACTTTC.

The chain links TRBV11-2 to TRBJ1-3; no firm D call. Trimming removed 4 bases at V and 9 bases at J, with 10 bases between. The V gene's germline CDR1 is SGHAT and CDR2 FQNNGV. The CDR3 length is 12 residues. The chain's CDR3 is CASSSRGLTIYF. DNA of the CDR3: TGTGCCAGCAGCTCGAGAGGCCTCACCATATATTTT. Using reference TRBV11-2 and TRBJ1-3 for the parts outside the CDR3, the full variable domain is EAGVAQSPRYKIIEKRQSVAFWCNPISGHATLYWYQQILGQGPKLLIQFQNNGVVDDSQLPKDRFSAERLKGVDSTLKIQPAKLEDSAVYLCASSSRGLTIYFGEGSWLTVV.

The DNA of the CDR3 is TGTGCCAGCAGCGTAGACCCAGATGGAAACACCATATATTTT. It yields the protein CASSVDPDGNTIYF. The V call is TRBV9, the J call TRBJ1-3; no reliable D call. Germline V gene sequence: CDR1 SGDLS, CDR2 YYNGEE. The V end was cut by 0 bases, the J end by 3 bases, with 7 bases between. This CDR3 region has 14 residues.

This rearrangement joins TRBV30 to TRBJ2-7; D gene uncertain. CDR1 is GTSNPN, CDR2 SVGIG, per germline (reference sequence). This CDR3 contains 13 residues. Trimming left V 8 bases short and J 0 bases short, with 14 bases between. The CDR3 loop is CAVARPLSYEQYF. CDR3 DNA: TGTGCCGTAGCCCGACCGCTCTCCTACGAGCAGTACTTC.

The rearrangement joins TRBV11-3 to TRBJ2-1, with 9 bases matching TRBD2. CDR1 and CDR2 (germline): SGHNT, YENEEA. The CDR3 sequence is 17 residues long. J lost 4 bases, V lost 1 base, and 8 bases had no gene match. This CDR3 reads CASSLGRREGKYNEQFF. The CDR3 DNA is TGTGCCAGCAGCTTAGGACGGCGGGAGGGAAAGTACAATGAGCAGTTCTTC.

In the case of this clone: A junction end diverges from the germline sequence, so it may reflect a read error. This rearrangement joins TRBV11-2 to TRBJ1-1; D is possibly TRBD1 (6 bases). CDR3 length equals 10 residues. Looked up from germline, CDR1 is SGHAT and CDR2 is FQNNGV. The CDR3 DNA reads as TGTGCCAGCAGCCTCAGGGACATTCTCTTT. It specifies CASSLRDILF.

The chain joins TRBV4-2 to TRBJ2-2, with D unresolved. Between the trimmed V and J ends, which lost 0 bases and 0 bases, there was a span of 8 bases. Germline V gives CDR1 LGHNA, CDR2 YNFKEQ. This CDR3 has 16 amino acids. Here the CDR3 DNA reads TGTGCCAGCAGCCAAGACCGGTTTCCGAACACCGGGGAGCTGTTTTTT. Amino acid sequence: CASSQDRFPNTGELFF.

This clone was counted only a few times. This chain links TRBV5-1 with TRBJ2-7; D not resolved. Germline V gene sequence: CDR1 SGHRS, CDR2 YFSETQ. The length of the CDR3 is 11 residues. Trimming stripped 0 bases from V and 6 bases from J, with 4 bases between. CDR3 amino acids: CASSLAGEQYF. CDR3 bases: TGCGCCAGCAGCTTGGCGGGCGAGCAGTACTTC.

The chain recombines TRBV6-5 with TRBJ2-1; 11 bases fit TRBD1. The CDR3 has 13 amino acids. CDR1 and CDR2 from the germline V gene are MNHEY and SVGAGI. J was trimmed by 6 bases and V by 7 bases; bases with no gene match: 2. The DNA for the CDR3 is TGTGCCAGCAAGGGGACAGGGGGCAATGAGCAGTTCTTC. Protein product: CASKGTGGNEQFF.

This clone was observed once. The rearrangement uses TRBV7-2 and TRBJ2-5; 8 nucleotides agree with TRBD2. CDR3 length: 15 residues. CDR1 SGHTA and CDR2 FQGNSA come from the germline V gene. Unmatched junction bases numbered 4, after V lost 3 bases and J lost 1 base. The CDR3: CASSFSGALQETQYF. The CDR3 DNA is TGTGCCAGCAGCTTTAGCGGGGCCCTCCAAGAGACCCAGTACTTC.

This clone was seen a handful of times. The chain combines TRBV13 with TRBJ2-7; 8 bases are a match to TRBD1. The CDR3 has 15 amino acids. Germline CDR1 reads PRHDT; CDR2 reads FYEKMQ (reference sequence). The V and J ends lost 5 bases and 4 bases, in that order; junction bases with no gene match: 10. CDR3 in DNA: TGTGCCAGCAGCCACCGGACAGGGATGAGGTACGAGCAGTACTTC. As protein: CASSHRTGMRYEQYF. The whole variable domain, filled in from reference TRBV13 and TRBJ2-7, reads AAGVIQSPRHLIKEKRETATLKCYPIPRHDTVYWYQQGPGQDPQFLISFYEKMQSDKGSIPDRFSAQQFSDYHSELNMSSLELGDSALYFCASSHRTGMRYEQYFGPGTRLTVT.

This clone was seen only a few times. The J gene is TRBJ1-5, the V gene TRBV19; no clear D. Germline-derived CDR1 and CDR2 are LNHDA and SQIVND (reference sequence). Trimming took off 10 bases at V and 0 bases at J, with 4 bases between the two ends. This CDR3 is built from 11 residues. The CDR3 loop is CAIGSNQPQHF. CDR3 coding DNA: TGTGCCATCGGTAGCAATCAGCCCCAGCATTTT.